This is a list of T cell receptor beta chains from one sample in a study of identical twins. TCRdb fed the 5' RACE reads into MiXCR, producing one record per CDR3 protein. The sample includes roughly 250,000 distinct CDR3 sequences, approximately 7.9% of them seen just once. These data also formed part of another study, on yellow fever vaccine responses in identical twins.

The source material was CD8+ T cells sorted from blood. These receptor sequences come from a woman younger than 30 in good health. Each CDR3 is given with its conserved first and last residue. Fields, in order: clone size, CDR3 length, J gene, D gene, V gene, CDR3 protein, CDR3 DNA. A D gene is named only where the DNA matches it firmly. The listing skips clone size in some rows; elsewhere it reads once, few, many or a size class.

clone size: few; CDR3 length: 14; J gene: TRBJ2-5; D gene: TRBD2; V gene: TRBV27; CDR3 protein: CASLSGRGGGTQYF; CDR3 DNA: TGTGCCAGCCTTAGCGGGAGGGGAGGGGGGACCCAGTACTTC
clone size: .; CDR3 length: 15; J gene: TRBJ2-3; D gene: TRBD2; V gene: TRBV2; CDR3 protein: CASSRIAGITDTQYF; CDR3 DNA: TGTGCCAGCAGTCGCATAGCGGGAATCACAGATACGCAGTATTTT
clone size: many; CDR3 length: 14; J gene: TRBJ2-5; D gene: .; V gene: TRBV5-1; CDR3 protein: CASSLEVVKETQYF; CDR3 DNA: TGCGCCAGCAGCTTGGAGGTAGTAAAAGAGACCCAGTACTTC
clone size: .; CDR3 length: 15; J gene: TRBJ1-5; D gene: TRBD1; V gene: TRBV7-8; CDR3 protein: CASSQYTGGRQPQHF; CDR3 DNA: TGTGCCAGCAGCCAATATACAGGGGGCAGGCAGCCCCAGCATTTT
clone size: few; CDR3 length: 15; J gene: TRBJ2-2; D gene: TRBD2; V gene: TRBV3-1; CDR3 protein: CASSQEGLPTGELFF; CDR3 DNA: TGTGCCAGCAGCCAAGAGGGACTACCCACCGGGGAGCTGTTTTTT
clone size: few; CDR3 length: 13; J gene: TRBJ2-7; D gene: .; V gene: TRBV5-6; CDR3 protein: CASSFPGANEQYF; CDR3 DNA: TGTGCCAGCAGCTTTCCAGGGGCCAACGAGCAGTACTTC
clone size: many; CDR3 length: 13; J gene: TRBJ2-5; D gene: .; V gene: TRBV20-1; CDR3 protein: CSARERLGETQYF; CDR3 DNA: TGCAGTGCTAGAGAGCGACTAGGAGAGACCCAGTACTTC
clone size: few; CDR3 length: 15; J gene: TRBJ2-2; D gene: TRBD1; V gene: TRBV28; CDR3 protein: CASSLTGQGTGELFF; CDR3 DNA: TGTGCCAGCAGCCTTACGGGACAGGGCACCGGGGAGCTGTTTTTT
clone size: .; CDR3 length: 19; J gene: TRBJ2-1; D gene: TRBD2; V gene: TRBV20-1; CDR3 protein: CCARGDGSETSGTELEQFF; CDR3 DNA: TGCTGTGCTAGAGGGGATGGTTCGGAGACTAGCGGGACTGAGCTTGAGCAGTTCTTC
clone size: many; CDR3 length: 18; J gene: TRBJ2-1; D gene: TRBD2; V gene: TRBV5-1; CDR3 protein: CASSLGASGSLSYNEQFF; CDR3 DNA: TGCGCCAGCAGCTTGGGGGCTAGCGGGAGCCTCTCCTACAATGAGCAGTTCTTC
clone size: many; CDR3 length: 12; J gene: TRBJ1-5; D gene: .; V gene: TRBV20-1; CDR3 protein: CSAREQNQPQHF; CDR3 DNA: TGCAGTGCTAGAGAGCAGAATCAGCCCCAGCATTTT
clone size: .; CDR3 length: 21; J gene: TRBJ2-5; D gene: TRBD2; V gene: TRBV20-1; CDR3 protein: CSARYGGGSWVGGSIQETQYF; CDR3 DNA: TGCAGTGCTAGATACGGGGGGGGGAGCTGGGTCGGAGGATCAATCCAAGAGACCCAGTACTTC